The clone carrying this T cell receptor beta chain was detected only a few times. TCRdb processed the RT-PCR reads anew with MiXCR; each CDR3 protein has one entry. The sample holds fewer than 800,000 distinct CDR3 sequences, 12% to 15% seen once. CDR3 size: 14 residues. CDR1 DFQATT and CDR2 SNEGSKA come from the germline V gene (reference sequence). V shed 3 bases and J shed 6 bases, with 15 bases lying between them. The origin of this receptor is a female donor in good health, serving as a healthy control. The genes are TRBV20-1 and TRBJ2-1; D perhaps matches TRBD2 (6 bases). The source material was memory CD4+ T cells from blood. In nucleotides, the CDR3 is TGCAGTGCTAGTCAAACTAGCATCAGCAATGAGCAGTTCTTC. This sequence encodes CSASQTSISNEQFF.